These 17 T cell receptor beta chains were all obtained from the same sample, sequenced in a study of response to subunit inactivated influenza vaccine. TCRdb re-called the RT-PCR reads through MiXCR, storing one row per CDR3 protein. The data hold more than 400,000 distinct CDR3 sequences, with 7.2% observed a single time. The sample was PBMCs from blood, taken roughly 24 months after vaccination. Receptors originate from a man between 50 and 75 years old who received an inactivated influenza vaccine.

The rearrangement links TRBV6-2 or TRBV6-3 to TRBJ2-5; maybe TRBD1 (6 bases). CDR3 length: 17 residues. The germline gives CDR1 MNHEY, CDR2 SVGEGT. The V end lost 4 bases, the J end lost 4 bases, and 22 bases lay between the germline ends. The CDR3 region is CASSSRGSPRLGETQYF. The CDR3, as DNA: TGTGCCAGCAGTTCCAGGGGATCTCCCCGTTTGGGAGAGACCCAGTACTTC.

There are many counts of this clonotype. The chain carries TRBV20-1 and TRBJ1-4, with D possibly being TRBD1 (5 bases). The germline V gene has CDR1 DFQATT and CDR2 SNEGSKA (reference sequence). V lost 0 bases to trimming and J lost 8 bases, with 16 bases between them. The CDR3 covers 15 residues. The CDR3 nucleotides are TGCAGTGCTAGAGATGGTCAGGGTCTCCGGGAAAAACTGTTTTTT. Amino acid sequence: CSARDGQGLREKLFF.

In this sample, this clonotype turned up many times. The chain carries TRBV12-3 or TRBV12-4 and TRBJ1-3; D unclear. The V end was cut by 5 bases, the J end by 4 bases, with 15 bases between. This CDR3 is built from 15 residues. CDR3 coding DNA: TGTGCCAGCAGTCTCCCACGTGGATCGGGAAACACCATATATTTT. Translating gives CASSLPRGSGNTIYF.

Many counts were recorded for this clonotype. The gene calls are TRBV6-5 and TRBJ2-3; 11 nucleotides match TRBD2. This CDR3 has 16 amino acids. Germline trimming cut 4 bases from V and 2 bases from J; bases unmatched to any gene: 5. The germline gives CDR1 MNHEY, CDR2 SVGAGI. In nucleotides, the CDR3 is TGTGCCAGCAGTTCACTAGCGGGAGTAATCACAGATACGCAGTATTTT. Translating it yields CASSSLAGVITDTQYF.

This clonotype appeared a few times. The chain employs TRBV5-6 and TRBJ2-1; 10 nucleotides match TRBD2. This CDR3 spans 15 amino acids. Germline V gene data show CDR1 as SGHDT and CDR2 as YYEEEE. V was pared by 3 bases and J by 6 bases, with 6 bases of the junction left unmatched. CDR3 nucleotides: TGTGCCAGCAGCTCGGGACTAGCGTCTTCCAATGAGCAGTTCTTC. This translates into CASSSGLASSNEQFF. The full variable domain, in which reference TRBV5-6 and TRBJ2-1 provide the parts outside the CDR3, is DAGVTQSPTHLIKTRGQQVTLRCSPKSGHDTVSWYQQALGQGPQFIFQYYEEEERQRGNFPDRFSGHQFPNYSSELNVNALLLGDSALYLCASSSGLASSNEQFFGPGTRLTVL.

This clonotype was detected many times. V usage is TRBV12-3 or TRBV12-4 and J usage is TRBJ2-1, with TRBD2 matching over 9 bases. V was pared by 7 bases and J by 5 bases, with 9 bases of the junction left unmatched. The CDR3 is 15 residues long. This chain's CDR3 is CASNPASGKDNEQFF. The CDR3 bases are TGTGCCAGCAACCCCGCTAGCGGGAAGGACAATGAGCAGTTCTTC.

V gene TRBV4-3 combines with J gene TRBJ1-3; no clear D. Trimming removed 0 bases at V and 0 bases at J, with 12 bases between. Germline CDR1 and CDR2: LGHNA and YSLEER. The CDR3 length is 17 residues. CDR3 coding DNA: TGCGCCAGCAGCCAAGATATAAGGAGCCCCTCTGGAAACACCATATATTTT. Translation gives CASSQDIRSPSGNTIYF.

This clonotype was seen a few times. The chain recombines TRBV12-3 or TRBV12-4 with TRBJ2-1; tentatively, D is TRBD2 (6 bases). This CDR3 is built from 15 residues. Trimming removed 6 bases from V and 10 bases from J, with 22 bases in between. CDR3 nucleotides: TGTGCCAGCAGAACGGTCTGGGGGAGGTGGGGCGAGCAGTTCTTC. It encodes CASRTVWGRWGEQFF.

This clonotype was seen a few times. This may stem from a read error, because a much larger clone lies one nucleotide away. The V gene is TRBV6-1, the J gene TRBJ2-5; 15 bases line up with TRBD2. In germline, CDR1 is MNHNS, CDR2 SASEGT. The CDR3 spans 15 residues. V shed 6 bases and J 4 bases; nucleotides not matched to a gene: 3. The CDR3 coding sequence is TGTGCCAGCAGGTCGGGACTAGCGGGAGGAGAGACCCAGTACTTC. Amino acids: CASRSGLAGGETQYF.

This clonotype came up a few times. V and J are TRBV5-1 and TRBJ2-7; maybe TRBD1 (6 bases). CDR3 length: 12 amino acids. Germline values: CDR1 SGHRS, CDR2 YFSETQ. V was shortened by 3 bases and J by 5 bases, with 9 bases between the two germline ends. CDR3 protein: CASSYQGNEQYF. The CDR3 coding sequence is TGCGCCAGCAGCTACCAGGGGAACGAGCAGTACTTC.

This clonotype was picked up many times. J is TRBJ2-7 and V is TRBV20-1; TRBD1 agrees at 7 bases. This CDR3 has 13 residues. The V and J ends lost 5 bases and 0 bases, in that order; junction bases with no gene match: 4. The germline V gene encodes CDR1 DFQATT and CDR2 SNEGSKA (reference sequence). DNA of the CDR3: TGCAGTGCTGAACAGGGGAGCTCCTACGAGCAGTACTTC. This encodes CSAEQGSSYEQYF.

CDR3 protein: CATSRDWGSQPQHF. CDR3 DNA: TGTGCCACCAGCAGAGACTGGGGAAGCCAGCCCCAGCATTTT. The V gene is TRBV15, the J gene TRBJ1-5; no firm D call. The CDR3 spans 14 residues. Germline V gene lookup returns CDR1 LNHNV and CDR2 YYDKDF (reference sequence). Trimming stripped 0 bases from V and 7 bases from J, with 10 bases between.

CDR3 in DNA: TGTGCCAGCAGCCCCGGGACAGTGACGCATGAGCAGTTCTTC. As protein: CASSPGTVTHEQFF. The J gene is TRBJ2-1, the V gene TRBV5-6; 7 nucleotides line up with TRBD1. The CDR3 consists of 14 residues. J gave up 8 bases and V 4 bases, and 9 bases lay outside the gene matches. Germline V CDR1 and CDR2: SGHDT, YYEEEE.

This clonotype was observed many times. This sequence joins TRBV28 and TRBJ2-5; 7 bases are shared with TRBD2. J lost 4 bases, V lost 2 bases, and 1 base had no gene match. This CDR3 has 13 residues. Germline CDR1 reads MDHEN; CDR2 reads SYDVKM. CDR3 sequence reads: CASSLSGIETQYF. CDR3 DNA sequence: TGTGCCAGCAGTTTAAGCGGGATAGAGACCCAGTACTTC. Looking up the rest from reference TRBV28 and TRBJ2-5 gives the full variable domain: DVKVTQSSRYLVKRTGEKVFLECVQDMDHENMFWYRQDPGLGLRLIYFSYDVKMKEKGDIPEGYSVSREKKERFSLILESASTNQTSMYLCASSLSGIETQYFGPGTRLLVL.

This clonotype appeared a few times. The rearrangement links TRBV7-6 to TRBJ2-7, with unresolved D. CDR1 and CDR2 (germline): SGHVS, FNYEAQ. The CDR3 totals 15 residues. With 1 base removed from V and 3 bases from J, the gap between germline ends came to 13 bases. The DNA of the CDR3 is TGTGCCAGCAGCTTAGATCCCGGACCCCGCTACGAGCAGTACTTC. It yields the protein CASSLDPGPRYEQYF. The variable domain in full, completed from reference TRBV7-6 and TRBJ2-7, reads GAGVSQSPRYKVTKRGQDVALRCDPISGHVSLYWYRQALGQGPEFLTYFNYEAQQDKSGLPNDRFSAERPEGSISTLTIQRTEQRDSAMYRCASSLDPGPRYEQYFGPGTRLTVT.

V gene TRBV20-1 combines with J gene TRBJ1-5, with D possibly TRBD1 on 5 matching bases. Trimming removed 3 bases from V and 4 bases from J, with 10 bases in between. CDR3 length equals 13 residues. Per germline, CDR1 DFQATT and CDR2 SNEGSKA (reference sequence). The CDR3 loop reads CSASSRDNQPQHF. CDR3 DNA sequence: TGCAGTGCTAGTAGCAGGGATAATCAGCCCCAGCATTTT.

The rearrangement uses TRBV6-1 and TRBJ2-3; TRBD2 is a possible D gene (6 bases). The CDR3 contains 13 residues. CDR1 and CDR2 (germline): MNHNS, SASEGT. The V and J ends lost 5 bases and 8 bases respectively, with 14 bases between them. The CDR3: CASSPMGGVTQYF. The CDR3 coding sequence is TGTGCCAGCAGTCCCATGGGCGGGGTTACGCAGTATTTT.